This T cell receptor beta chain was identified during a study of patients and donors after allogeneic stem cell transplantation. This clonotype occurred many times. CDR3 length: 18 amino acids. The V gene lost 0 bases and the J gene lost 4 bases, with 21 bases spanning the gap. Germline CDR1 and CDR2: LGHDT and YNNKEL (reference sequence). TCRdb fed the RT-PCR reads into MiXCR, producing one record per CDR3 protein. The repertoire has approximately 170,000 distinct CDR3 sequences, roughly 22% of them found once; the top ten carry roughly 26%. Sequencing used blood, either unsorted or a sorted T cell fraction (not recorded which). The TCR comes from a human donor who was either an allogeneic HSCT recipient or a stem cell or donor lymphocyte infusion donor (not recorded which). It is not recorded whose cells these are; they may come from a transplant donor. The chain joins TRBV3-1 to TRBJ1-1; D perhaps matches TRBD1 (6 bases). The CDR3 coding sequence is TGTGCCAGCAGCCAAGATCTTACCCGGGGGGCGCAGACCACTGAAGCTTTCTTT. It codes for CASSQDLTRGAQTTEAFF. The full variable domain, rest sourced from reference TRBV3-1 and TRBJ1-1, is DTAVSQTPKYLVTQMGNDKSIKCEQNLGHDTMYWYKQDSKKFLKIMFSYNNKELIINETVPNRFSPKSPDKAHLNLHINSLELGDSAVYFCASSQDLTRGAQTTEAFFGQGTRLTVV.